Ten or more counts support the clone carrying this TCR beta chain. Its antigen is unknown. Healthy Caucasians made up all donors. V lost 6 bases, J lost 5 bases, and 15 bases lay in between. CDR3 length: 14 amino acids. The germline V gene encodes CDR1 SGHDT and CDR2 YYEEEE. This entry belongs to a study of identical twins. The authors used template switching to add a universal primer site and gave cDNA unique molecular identifiers. MiXCR was run by TCRdb on the 5' RACE reads, yielding one entry per CDR3 protein. The table includes 150,000 or so distinct CDR3 sequences, roughly 3.5% detected once. Study-wide findings and caveats: The abundant beta clonotypes from cord blood had fewer insertions, and memory repertoires had none of this. Weaker excess twin sharing was seen among beta out-of-frame sequences.

This TCR was recovered from a man younger than 35 in good health. Sample: memory T cells sorted from blood. The chain joins TRBV5-6 to TRBJ2-1, with D possibly matching TRBD1 (6 bases). This CDR3 is CASKWGRNNNEQFF. Here the CDR3 DNA reads TGTGCCAGCAAATGGGGGCGGAATAACAATGAGCAGTTCTTC.